These 16 T cell receptor beta chains were sequenced from one sample in a study of blood T cell repertoires in COVID-19. Method: immunoSEQ multiplex PCR; TCRdb's copy keeps in-frame clones and lacks some. The table records 250,000 or so clones, approximately 85% of them present only once. The sequencing sample was made of peripheral blood. These TCRs come from a woman aged 30 to 39 with acute or convalescent COVID-19.

The genes are TRBV15 and TRBJ2-3; 8 bases are shared with TRBD2. This CDR3 region has 18 residues. Germline V gene data show CDR1 as LNHNV and CDR2 as YYDKDF (reference sequence). The V segment lost 0 bases and the J segment 4 bases; nucleotides outside the gene matches: 12. The DNA for the CDR3 is TGTGCCACCAGCAGAGATAGGCCATCCCGGGGGGGTCCAGATACGCAGTATTTT. Protein product: CATSRDRPSRGGPDTQYF.

This chain joins TRBV6-2 or TRBV6-3 and TRBJ2-3; D gene ambiguous. Germline V lookup: CDR1 MNHEY, CDR2 SVGEGT. The CDR3 runs 14 residues. V lost 4 bases to trimming and J lost 2 bases, with 10 bases between them. The DNA of the CDR3 is TGTGCCAGCAGTTCGCAGGTGGTCACAGATACGCAGTATTTT. Translating it yields CASSSQVVTDTQYF.

The gene calls are TRBV19 and TRBJ1-5; a possible D gene is TRBD1 (5 bases). CDR1 LNHDA and CDR2 SQIVND come from the germline V gene (reference sequence). Trimming removed 5 bases at V and 0 bases at J, with 11 bases between. This CDR3 contains 15 residues. CDR3 in amino acids: CASSSTGSSNQPQHF. The CDR3 bases are TGTGCCAGTAGTTCCACAGGTTCTAGCAATCAGCCCCAGCATTTT. The full variable domain, completed using reference TRBV19 and TRBJ1-5, is DGGITQSPKYLFRKEGQNVTLSCEQNLNHDAMYWYRQDPGQGLRLIYYSQIVNDFQKGDIAEGYSVSREKKESFPLTVTSAQKNPTAFYLCASSSTGSSNQPQHFGDGTRLSIL.

The chain is built from TRBV27 and TRBJ2-7, with 7 nucleotides matching TRBD2. CDR3 length: 15 amino acids. Germline assignment: CDR1 MNHEY and CDR2 SMNVEV (reference sequence). With V trimmed by 2 bases and J by 2 bases, 6 bases remained unmatched. Written as DNA, the CDR3 is TGTGCCAGCAGTTTAGATGGGGGACTAACCTACGAGCAGTACTTC. Its translation: CASSLDGGLTYEQYF.

The gene calls are TRBV4-3 and TRBJ2-7, with TRBD1 matching over 11 bases. CDR1 and CDR2 from the germline V gene are LGHNA and YSLEER. The J segment lost 7 bases and the V segment lost 0 bases, leaving 5 bases of the junction unmatched. The CDR3 has 15 residues. The CDR3 reads CASSQDPGQGGEQYF. The CDR3 nucleotides are TGCGCCAGCAGCCAAGATCCGGGACAGGGGGGTGAGCAGTACTTC.

The rearrangement links TRBV4-3 to TRBJ2-1; a possible D gene is TRBD2 (6 bases). Germline V gene sequence: CDR1 LGHNA, CDR2 YSLEER. The CDR3 runs to 15 residues. V was cut by 0 bases and J by 7 bases, with 13 bases left in between. CDR3 region: CASSQEGRGRNEQFF. Here the CDR3 DNA reads TGCGCCAGCAGCCAAGAAGGTCGGGGGAGAAATGAGCAGTTCTTC.

CDR3 DNA sequence: TGTGCCCAAACCGGTGGGGCTAGATCCCAAGAGACCCAGTACTTC. Translating gives CAQTGGARSQETQYF. The V call is TRBV30, the J call TRBJ2-5; TRBD1 might be the D (5 bases). The length of the CDR3 is 15 residues. CDR1 is GTSNPN, CDR2 SVGIG, per germline (reference sequence). The V end lost 8 bases, the J end lost 1 base, and 20 bases lay between the germline ends.

The chain has TRBV6-1 and TRBJ1-5; 9 bases are a match to TRBD1. Per the germline V gene, CDR1 is MNHNS and CDR2 is SASEGT. The CDR3 is 16 amino acids. Germline trimming cut 3 bases from V and 5 bases from J; bases unmatched to any gene: 8. The CDR3 nucleotides read TGTGCCAGCAGTGACCGACAGGGGGTCTTCCATCAGCCCCAGCATTTT. This gives the protein CASSDRQGVFHQPQHF.

The rearrangement links TRBV9 to TRBJ2-2; 8 bases are shared with TRBD2. CDR1 is SGDLS and CDR2 is YYNGEE in the germline V gene. V lost 4 bases to trimming and J lost 2 bases; unmatched junction nucleotides: 10. This CDR3 has 17 amino acids. CDR3 nucleotides: TGTGCCAGCAGCCTTCCCAGCGGGAGAGCTAACACCGGGGAGCTGTTTTTT. Its protein product is CASSLPSGRANTGELFF.

This rearrangement joins TRBV2 to TRBJ2-7; TRBD2 is a possible D gene (6 bases). Trimming removed 5 bases at V and 0 bases at J, with 8 bases between. CDR3 length: 13 residues. CDR1 is SNHLY, CDR2 FYNNEI, per germline. CDR3 region: CASSSGLSYEQYF. CDR3 coding DNA: TGTGCCAGCAGTAGCGGGCTCTCCTACGAGCAGTACTTC. The variable domain in full, completed from reference TRBV2 and TRBJ2-7, reads EPEVTQTPSHQVTQMGQEVILRCVPISNHLYFYWYRQILGQKVEFLVSFYNNEISEKSEIFDDQFSVERPDGSNFTLKIRSTKLEDSAMYFCASSSGLSYEQYFGPGTRLTVT.

The chain is built from TRBV5-6 and TRBJ1-3; 10 nucleotides line up with TRBD1. The length of the CDR3 is 18 residues. J lost 0 bases, V lost 4 bases, and 10 bases had no gene match. Germline assignment: CDR1 SGHDT and CDR2 YYEEEE. CDR3 in amino acids: CASSGYGTGALSGNTIYF. The CDR3 region has the DNA TGTGCCAGCAGCGGGTACGGGACAGGGGCCCTCTCTGGAAACACCATATATTTT.

The sample holds one count of this clone. The chain employs TRBV10-1 and TRBJ2-7, with TRBD2 identical over 7 bases. This CDR3 has 21 residues. CDR1 is WNHNN and CDR2 is SYGVQD in the germline V gene (reference sequence). V gave up 4 bases and J gave up 6 bases; unmatched junction bases: 30. In DNA, the CDR3 is TGCGCCAGCAGTGCGGGGAGGGTATTAGGTTATGGACTAGGGGTCTCTTTCGAGCAGTACTTC. Its protein product is CASSAGRVLGYGLGVSFEQYF.

This clone was observed a single time. The rearrangement links TRBV27 to TRBJ2-1; TRBD2 agrees at 9 bases. V was clipped by 1 base and J by 9 bases; unmatched bases: 7. The CDR3 covers 15 residues. Germline V gene data show CDR1 as MNHEY and CDR2 as SMNVEV (reference sequence). CDR3 nucleotides: TGTGCCAGCAGTTTATATGGGACTAGCTATCTTGAGCAGTTCTTC. Translating it yields CASSLYGTSYLEQFF.

The chain links TRBV18 to TRBJ1-1; no clear D gene. The CDR3 extends over 13 amino acids. CDR1 and CDR2 from the germline V gene are KGHSH and LQKENI. V was shortened by 3 bases and J by 11 bases, with 16 bases between the two germline ends. CDR3 sequence (DNA): TGTGCCAGCTCACCCCAGCACGGGGAAAGGGCTTTCTTT. This encodes CASSPQHGERAFF.

This chain uses TRBV30 with TRBJ2-2; 9 bases match TRBD1. Germline CDR1 and CDR2: GTSNPN and SVGIG (reference sequence). The CDR3 extends over 14 amino acids. With 4 bases clipped from V and 1 base from J, the junction kept 1 base outside the gene matches. The CDR3 is CAWNRGLNTGELFF. CDR3 coding DNA: TGTGCCTGGAACAGGGGGCTGAACACCGGGGAGCTGTTTTTT.

J is TRBJ2-7 and V is TRBV7-2, with D perhaps matching TRBD1 (5 bases). The CDR3 sequence is 15 residues long. Germline V CDR1 and CDR2: SGHTA, FQGNSA. The V end was cut by 1 base, the J end by 0 bases, with 10 bases between. In DNA, the CDR3 is TGTGCCAGCAGCTTAGTGGGGCGGAACTCCTACGAGCAGTACTTC. Its protein product is CASSLVGRNSYEQYF.